The sequence of this T cell receptor beta chain was determined in a study of blood T cell repertoires in COVID-19. Turning to the study itself: From T cells, B-cell-depleted T cells, or PBMCs came the material, which was cDNA or gDNA.

Germline assignment: CDR1 MDHEN and CDR2 SYDVKM. The CDR3 sequence is 16 residues long. V was pared by 2 bases and J by 10 bases, with 10 bases of the junction left unmatched. The authors' processing: Amplifying reference gene primers gave estimates of nucleated cell counts. Produced via immunoSEQ multiplex PCR; TCRdb's table is partial and in-frame only. That table gives V, J and clone size, and the DNA gave D and trimming. The sample contains about 130,000 clones, about 85% of which appear only once. The sequence came from a human donor in a cohort sampled during active COVID-19. The rearrangement uses TRBV28 and TRBJ2-1; TRBD2 matches at 11 bases. Material for sequencing was peripheral blood. CDR3 nucleotide sequence: TGTGCCAGCAGTTTAGTTAGCGGGGGGGCCATGAGAGAGCAGTTCTTC. It translates to CASSLVSGGAMREQFF.